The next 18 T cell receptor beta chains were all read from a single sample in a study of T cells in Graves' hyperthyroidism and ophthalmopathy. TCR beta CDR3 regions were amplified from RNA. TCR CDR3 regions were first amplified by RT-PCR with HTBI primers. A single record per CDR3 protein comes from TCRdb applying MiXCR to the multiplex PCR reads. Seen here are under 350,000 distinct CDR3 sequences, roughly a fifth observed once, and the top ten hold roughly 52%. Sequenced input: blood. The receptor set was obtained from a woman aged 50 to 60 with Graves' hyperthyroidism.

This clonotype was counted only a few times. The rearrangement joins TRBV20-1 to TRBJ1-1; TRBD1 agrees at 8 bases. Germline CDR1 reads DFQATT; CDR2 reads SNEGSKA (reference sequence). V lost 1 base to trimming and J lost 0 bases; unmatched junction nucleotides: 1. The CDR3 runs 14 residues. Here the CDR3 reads CSARADRVNTEAFF. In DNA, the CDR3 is TGCAGTGCTAGAGCGGACAGGGTGAACACTGAAGCTTTCTTT.

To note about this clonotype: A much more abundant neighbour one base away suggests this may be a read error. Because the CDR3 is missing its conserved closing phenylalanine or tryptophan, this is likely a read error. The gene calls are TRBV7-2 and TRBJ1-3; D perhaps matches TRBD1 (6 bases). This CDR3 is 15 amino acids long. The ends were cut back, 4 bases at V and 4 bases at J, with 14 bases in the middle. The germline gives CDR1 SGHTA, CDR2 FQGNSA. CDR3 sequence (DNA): TGTGCCAGCAGCTCACAGGGTTCATTCGGAAACACCATATATCTT. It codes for CASSSQGSFGNTIYL.

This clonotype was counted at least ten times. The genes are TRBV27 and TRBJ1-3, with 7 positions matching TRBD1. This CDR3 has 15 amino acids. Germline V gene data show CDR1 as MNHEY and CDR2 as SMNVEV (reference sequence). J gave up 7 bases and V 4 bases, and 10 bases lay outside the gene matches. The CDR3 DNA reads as TGTGCCAGCAGTTCGACAGGGTCCGATGGTAACACCATATATTTT. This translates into CASSSTGSDGNTIYF.

CDR3 region: CAWWRGRHNYGYTF. CDR3 coding DNA: TGTGCCTGGTGGAGGGGGCGGCATAACTATGGCTACACCTTC. The chain combines TRBV30 with TRBJ1-2; 7 nucleotides align to TRBD1. V gave up 5 bases and J gave up 1 base; unmatched junction bases: 7. Germline loops: CDR1 GTSNPN, CDR2 SVGIG (reference sequence). This CDR3 spans 14 amino acids. Full variable domain (rest looked up from reference TRBV30 and TRBJ1-2): SQTIHQWPATLVQPVGSPLSLECTVEGTSNPNLYWYRQAAGRGLQLLFYSVGIGQISSEVPQNLSASRPQDRQFILSSKKLLLSDSGFYLCAWWRGRHNYGYTFGSGTRLTVV.

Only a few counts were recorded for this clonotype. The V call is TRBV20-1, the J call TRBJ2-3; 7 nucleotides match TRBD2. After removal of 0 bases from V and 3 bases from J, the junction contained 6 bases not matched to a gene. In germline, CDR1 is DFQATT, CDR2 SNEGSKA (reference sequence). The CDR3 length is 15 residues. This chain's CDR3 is CSARDMGGNTDTQYF. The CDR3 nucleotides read TGCAGTGCTAGAGATATGGGGGGGAATACAGATACGCAGTATTTT.

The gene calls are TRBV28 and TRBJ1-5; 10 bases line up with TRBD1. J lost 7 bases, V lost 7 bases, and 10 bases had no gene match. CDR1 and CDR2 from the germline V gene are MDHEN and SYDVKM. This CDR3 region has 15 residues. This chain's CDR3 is CASTTSGQGGQPQHF. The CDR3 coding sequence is TGTGCCAGCACTACCTCTGGACAGGGGGGCCAGCCCCAGCATTTT.

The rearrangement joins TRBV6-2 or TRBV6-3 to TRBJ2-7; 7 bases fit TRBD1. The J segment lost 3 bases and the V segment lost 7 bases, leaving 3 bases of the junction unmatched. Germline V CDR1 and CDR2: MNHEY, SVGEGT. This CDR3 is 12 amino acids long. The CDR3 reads CASTGQVYEQYF. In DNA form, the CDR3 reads TGTGCCAGCACCGGACAGGTCTACGAGCAGTACTTC.

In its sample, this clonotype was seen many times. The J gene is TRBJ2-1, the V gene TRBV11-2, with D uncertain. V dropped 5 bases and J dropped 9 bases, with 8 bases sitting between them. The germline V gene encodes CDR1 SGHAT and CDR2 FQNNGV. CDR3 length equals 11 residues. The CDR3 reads CASSLWAEQFF. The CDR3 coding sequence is TGTGCCAGCAGCCTTTGGGCTGAGCAGTTCTTC. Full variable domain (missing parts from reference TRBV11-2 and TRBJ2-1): EAGVAQSPRYKIIEKRQSVAFWCNPISGHATLYWYQQILGQGPKLLIQFQNNGVVDDSQLPKDRFSAERLKGVDSTLKIQPAKLEDSAVYLCASSLWAEQFFGPGTRLTVL.

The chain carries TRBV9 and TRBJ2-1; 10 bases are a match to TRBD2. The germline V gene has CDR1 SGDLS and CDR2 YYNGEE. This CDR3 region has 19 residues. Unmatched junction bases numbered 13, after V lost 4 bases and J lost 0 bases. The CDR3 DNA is TGTGCCAGCAGCCGTCGGCTAGCGGGAGTGGTTAGCTCCTACAATGAGCAGTTCTTC. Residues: CASSRRLAGVVSSYNEQFF.

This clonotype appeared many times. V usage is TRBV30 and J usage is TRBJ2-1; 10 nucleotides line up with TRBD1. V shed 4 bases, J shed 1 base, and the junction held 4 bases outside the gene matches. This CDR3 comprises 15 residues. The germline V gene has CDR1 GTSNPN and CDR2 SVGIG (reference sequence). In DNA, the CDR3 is TGTGCCTGGAACGCGGGACAGGGGTCCTACAATGAGCAGTTCTTC. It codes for CAWNAGQGSYNEQFF.

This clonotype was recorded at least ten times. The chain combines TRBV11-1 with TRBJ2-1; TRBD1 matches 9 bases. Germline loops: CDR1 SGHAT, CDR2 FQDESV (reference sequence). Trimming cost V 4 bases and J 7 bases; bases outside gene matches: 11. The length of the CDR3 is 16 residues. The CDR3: CASSSHRDRVTNEQFF. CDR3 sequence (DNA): TGTGCCAGCAGCTCTCACCGGGACAGGGTAACTAATGAGCAGTTCTTC.

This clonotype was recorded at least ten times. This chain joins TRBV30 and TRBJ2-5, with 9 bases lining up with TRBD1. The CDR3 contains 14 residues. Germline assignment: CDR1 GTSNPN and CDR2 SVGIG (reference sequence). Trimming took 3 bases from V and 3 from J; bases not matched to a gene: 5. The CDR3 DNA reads TGTGCCTGGAGCTTCGGGGACAGGGAAGAGACCCAGTACTTC. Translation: CAWSFGDREETQYF.

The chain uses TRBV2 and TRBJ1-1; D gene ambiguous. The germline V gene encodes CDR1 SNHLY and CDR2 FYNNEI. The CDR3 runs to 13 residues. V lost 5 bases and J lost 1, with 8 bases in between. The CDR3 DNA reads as TGTGCCAGCAGTCGGCTCCGGAACACTGAAGCTTTCTTT. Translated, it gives CASSRLRNTEAFF.

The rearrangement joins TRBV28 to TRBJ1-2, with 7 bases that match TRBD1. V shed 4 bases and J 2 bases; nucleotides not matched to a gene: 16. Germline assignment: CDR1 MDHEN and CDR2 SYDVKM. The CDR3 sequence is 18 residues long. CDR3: CASSWGQLRGGTNYGYTF. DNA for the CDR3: TGTGCCAGCAGTTGGGGACAGCTCAGGGGTGGAACGAACTATGGCTACACCTTC.

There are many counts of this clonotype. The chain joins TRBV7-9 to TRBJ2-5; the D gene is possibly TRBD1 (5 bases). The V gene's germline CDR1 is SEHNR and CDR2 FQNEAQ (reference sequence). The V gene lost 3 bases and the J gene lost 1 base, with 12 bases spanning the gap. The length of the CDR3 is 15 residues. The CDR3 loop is CASSFPRQFQETQYF. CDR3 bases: TGTGCCAGCAGCTTCCCCAGACAGTTCCAAGAGACCCAGTACTTC.

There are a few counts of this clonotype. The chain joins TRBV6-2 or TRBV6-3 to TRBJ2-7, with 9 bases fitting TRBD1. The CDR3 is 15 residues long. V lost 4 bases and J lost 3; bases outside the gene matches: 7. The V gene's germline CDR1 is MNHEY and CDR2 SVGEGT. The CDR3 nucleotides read TGTGCCAGCAGTTCCCCCGGGACAGGGAACTACGAGCAGTACTTC. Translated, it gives CASSSPGTGNYEQYF.

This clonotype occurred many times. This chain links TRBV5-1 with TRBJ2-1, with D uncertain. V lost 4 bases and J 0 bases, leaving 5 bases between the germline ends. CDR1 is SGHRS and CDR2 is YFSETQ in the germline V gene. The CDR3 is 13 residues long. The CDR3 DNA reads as TGCGCCAGCAGCCCCGACTCCTACAATGAGCAGTTCTTC. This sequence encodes CASSPDSYNEQFF.

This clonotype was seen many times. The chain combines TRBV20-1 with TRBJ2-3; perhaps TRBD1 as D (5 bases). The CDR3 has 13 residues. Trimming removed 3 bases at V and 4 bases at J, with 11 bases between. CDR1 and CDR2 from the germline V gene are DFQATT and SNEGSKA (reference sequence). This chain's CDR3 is CSARGLGADTQYF. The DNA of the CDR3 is TGCAGTGCTAGGGGGCTAGGCGCAGATACGCAGTATTTT.